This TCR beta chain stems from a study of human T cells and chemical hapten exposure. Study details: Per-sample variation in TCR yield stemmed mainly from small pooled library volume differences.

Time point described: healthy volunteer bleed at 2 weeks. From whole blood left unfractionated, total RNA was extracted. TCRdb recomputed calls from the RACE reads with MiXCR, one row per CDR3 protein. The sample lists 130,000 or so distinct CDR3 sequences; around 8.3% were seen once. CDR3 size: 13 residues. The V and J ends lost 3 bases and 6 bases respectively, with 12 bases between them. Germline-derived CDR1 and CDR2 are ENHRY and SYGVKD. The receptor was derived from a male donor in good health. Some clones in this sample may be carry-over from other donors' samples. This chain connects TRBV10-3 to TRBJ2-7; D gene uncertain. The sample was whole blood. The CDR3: CAISESPLIEQYF. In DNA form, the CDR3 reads TGTGCCATCAGTGAATCTCCACTCATCGAGCAGTACTTC.